Below, one TCR beta chain is given with its context. What this receptor recognizes is not known. Base qualities are not at hand, and no much larger clone is one base apart. Whole blood was collected in K2EDTA tubes by collaborating institutions according to the institutions' own protocols. For TCRbeta analysis, collaborators shipped samples in one of three forms: frozen whole blood, isolated PBMCs, or DNA extracted from either of those sample types. These data are taken from a study of blood T cell repertoires in COVID-19 (dated by TCRdb to 2020 to 2021). With respect to the entire study: Collaborator samples came from the United States, Italy and Spain and covered acute and convalescent phases of COVID-19. The material from the prospective study consisted of cDNA or gDNA derived from T cells, B-cell-depleted T cells, or PBMCs. The repertoires were released in a freely available public database intended as a resource for research on the immune response to SARS-CoV-2. Samples were obtained from the ongoing ImmuneRACE study (first 160 participants) and from 1,200 or so subjects provided by 6 global collaborators. Where available, HLA class I and class II types were taken from metadata supplied by the sample provider and were not determined by assay-based typing. A de-identified subject ID, COVID-19 status, age in years and sex were almost always included in the sample metadata. The dataset comprised deeply sampled blood TCRbeta repertoires from subjects exposed to, actively infected with, or recovered from COVID-19. Study-wide conclusions, independent of this receptor: How much clinical and demographic metadata was included differed by source and by participant, and the metadata was provided uncurated.

The immunoSEQ Assay, a bias-controlled multiplex PCR, was used to amplify TCRbeta CDR3 regions from genomic DNA. The original pipeline was this. The number of nucleated cells in each sample was estimated from the amplification of reference gene primers within the assay. To quantify the absolute abundance of each unique TCRbeta CDR3 rearrangement, sequence reads were collapsed and filtered. For each sample, productive Simpson clonality was calculated by taking the square root of Simpson's diversity index across productive rearrangements. TCRdb took over this immuneACCESS table, retaining in-frame rearrangements with V and J assigned. Such tables are incomplete; in checked studies, under half of the missing clones stem from an unresolved V gene, and the remainder is unexplained. V, J and clone size reflect that table, while D and trimming were determined from the DNA. The sample table contains just over 50,000 clones; only one count was recorded for roughly 86% of them. The ten largest clones add up to 3.5% to 4.5% of the sample.

Measured from the cysteine to the phenylalanine, the CDR3 is 17 residues long. The DNA shown is the 51-base CDR3, in frame from base 1. Based on the germline V gene, the CDR1 and CDR2 sequences are KGHSH and LQKENI. A distance of 25 bases separates the germline ends of V and J, which lose 2 bases and 9 bases respectively. The receptor comes from a man of 80 years or more with active COVID-19. The sample was peripheral blood. The sequence is built from TRBV18 and TRBJ1-1; perhaps TRBD1 is the D gene, with 5 bases matching. The nucleotides are TGTGCCAGCTCACCAGGGGAGGGGAGGAGCGGCAGCTATAAAGCTTTCTTT. Protein translation: CASSPGEGRSGSYKAFF.